These 30 T cell receptor beta chains were sequenced from one sample in a study of blood T cells in healthy people across ages. A J-beta primer mix and a sample-barcoded 5' primer were used in a second PCR of roughly 7 to 12 cycles. TCRdb recomputed calls from the 5' RACE reads with MiXCR, one row per CDR3 protein. In the table there are about 290,000 distinct CDR3 sequences, roughly a quarter of which are singletons. Sequenced input: blood. These receptors were obtained from a woman in her seventies in good health.

The rearrangement joins TRBV3-1 to TRBJ1-2; D is ambiguous. The length of the CDR3 is 12 residues. V lost 6 bases and J 3 bases, leaving 8 bases between the germline ends. From germline, CDR1 is LGHDT and CDR2 YNNKEL (reference sequence). The CDR3 reads CASSPGDYGYTF. CDR3 DNA: TGTGCCAGCAGTCCAGGAGACTATGGCTACACCTTC.

This clonotype occurred a few times. The V call is TRBV14, the J call TRBJ1-6, with D tentatively TRBD1 (6 bases). Germline CDR1 reads SGHDN; CDR2 reads FVKESK. The V end was cut by 4 bases, the J end by 9 bases, with 16 bases between. The CDR3 length is 15 residues. The CDR3 DNA sequence: TGTGCCAGCAGCCTCCAGGGGAGCATAGGTTCACCCCTCCACTTT. Amino acids: CASSLQGSIGSPLHF.

At least ten counts were recorded for this clonotype. The chain uses TRBV29-1 and TRBJ2-5; 7 bases are shared with TRBD1. Trimming cost V 3 bases and J 5 bases; bases outside gene matches: 9. The CDR3 has 14 residues. Germline V gives CDR1 SQVTM, CDR2 ANQGSEA. Here the CDR3 reads CSVEVDRVGETQYF. In nucleotides, the CDR3 is TGCAGCGTTGAGGTTGACAGGGTCGGGGAGACCCAGTACTTC.

The sample holds a few counts of this clonotype. The V gene is TRBV7-9, the J gene TRBJ1-1; possibly TRBD1 for D (6 bases). The CDR3 extends over 14 amino acids. Trimming took 4 bases from V and 1 from J, leaving 10 bases between them. The V gene's germline CDR1 is SEHNR and CDR2 FQNEAQ (reference sequence). Written as DNA, the CDR3 is TGTGCCAGCAGCTCGCAGACAGGGAACACTGAAGCTTTCTTT. Protein sequence: CASSSQTGNTEAFF.

This clonotype was counted between two and nine times. The chain recombines TRBV4-1 with TRBJ2-5; 12 bases match TRBD1. The assigned J gene may be wrong: the sequence end matches TRBJ2-1 better. From germline, CDR1 is MGHRA and CDR2 YSYEKL. There are 14 residues in the CDR3. This CDR3 is CASSQRDRGHEQFF. CDR3 bases: TGCGCCAGCAGCCAACGGGACAGGGGGCATGAGCAGTTCTTC.

The J gene is TRBJ1-2, the V gene TRBV28; D not resolved. Trimming pared 1 base from V and 3 bases from J, leaving 6 bases between. CDR1 is MDHEN, CDR2 SYDVKM, per germline. This CDR3 region has 13 residues. DNA for the CDR3: TGTGCCAGCAGTTTATCTAGGGACTATGGCTACACCTTC. Translation: CASSLSRDYGYTF.

This chain connects TRBV6-1 to TRBJ1-5; D gene unclear. Trimming removed 6 bases from V and 0 bases from J, with 12 bases in between. The CDR3 contains 15 residues. CDR1 MNHNS and CDR2 SASEGT come from the germline V gene. The CDR3: CASRPRLDSNQPQHF. The CDR3 DNA reads as TGTGCCAGCAGGCCACGACTCGATAGCAATCAGCCCCAGCATTTT.

The gene calls are TRBV7-7 and TRBJ1-5; maybe TRBD1 (6 bases). The CDR3 is made up of 12 amino acids. Germline assignment: CDR1 SSHAT and CDR2 FNYEAQ (reference sequence). For the CDR3, the DNA is TGTGCTATAGGGGGGACTTTACAGCCCCAGCATTTT. Its translation: CAIGGTLQPQHF.

This clonotype occurred many times. V usage is TRBV29-1 and J usage is TRBJ2-5; 9 nucleotides line up with TRBD2. V dropped 6 bases and J dropped 4; count of bases not matched to a gene: 6. The CDR3 is made up of 13 amino acids. From germline, CDR1 is SQVTM and CDR2 ANQGSEA. CDR3 sequence: CSVASGKSETQYF. Here the CDR3 DNA reads TGCAGCGTCGCTAGCGGGAAATCAGAGACCCAGTACTTC.

Ten or more counts support this clonotype. The chain combines TRBV20-1 with TRBJ2-7; D perhaps matches TRBD1 (7 bases). Trimming removed 6 bases at V and 0 bases at J, with 15 bases between. This CDR3 is 14 amino acids long. Germline V gives CDR1 DFQATT, CDR2 SNEGSKA (reference sequence). The DNA of the CDR3 is TGCAGTGCCAGGGGGGTAGCGAACTCCTACGAGCAGTACTTC. Translated: CSARGVANSYEQYF.

In the case of this clonotype: Since no conserved phenylalanine or tryptophan closes the CDR3, a read error is the likely cause. This CDR3 is CASSPGSATNEKLFS. CDR3 nucleotides: TGCGCCAGCAGCCCCGGGAGCGCAACTAATGAAAAACTGTTTTCT. The chain couples TRBV5-1 to TRBJ1-4; D gene uncertain. The CDR3 has 15 amino acids. Per germline, CDR1 SGHRS and CDR2 YFSETQ. Trimming shortened V by 4 bases and J by 0 bases, and 10 bases separated the two germline ends.

This sequence joins TRBV7-2 and TRBJ2-4; the D call may be TRBD1 or TRBD2 (5 bases each). This CDR3 has 16 residues. Trimming shortened V by 5 bases and J by 6 bases, and 20 bases separated the two germline ends. Looked up from germline, CDR1 is SGHTA and CDR2 is FQGNSA. CDR3 nucleotide sequence: TGTGCCAGCAGCAGTGGACTGGGCGTAGGGGCAAACATTCAGTACTTC. It specifies CASSSGLGVGANIQYF.

The chain employs TRBV20-1 and TRBJ1-3; 8 bases are shared with TRBD1. The CDR3 is made up of 12 amino acids. Per germline, CDR1 DFQATT and CDR2 SNEGSKA (reference sequence). This CDR3 reads CSAPGGGNTIYF. The CDR3 coding sequence is TGCAGCGCTCCAGGGGGCGGAAACACCATATATTTT.

This clonotype was picked up a small number of times. CDR3 nucleotides: TGTGCCAGCAGGACCGACTTGTACGAGCAGTACTTC. Protein sequence: CASRTDLYEQYF. The chain links TRBV2 to TRBJ2-5; no clear D. The end of the DNA aligns better with TRBJ2-7, so the J call may be wrong. In germline, CDR1 is SNHLY, CDR2 FYNNEI. This CDR3 contains 12 residues.

The genes are TRBV10-3 and TRBJ2-5; 8 bases line up with TRBD1. The V gene end was trimmed by 1 base and the J gene end by 3 bases; junction bases not matched to a gene: 7. Germline V CDR1 and CDR2: ENHRY, SYGVKD. The CDR3 length is 16 residues. CDR3 region: CAISEFRTGGKETQYF. CDR3 coding DNA: TGTGCCATCAGTGAGTTTAGAACAGGGGGTAAAGAGACCCAGTACTTC.

This clonotype came up a few times. The rearrangement uses TRBV18 and TRBJ1-1; TRBD1 aligns across 10 bases. Germline-derived CDR1 and CDR2 are KGHSH and LQKENI. The J segment lost 1 base and the V segment lost 4 bases, leaving 9 bases of the junction unmatched. This CDR3 is built from 17 residues. The CDR3 loop is CASSLTSGTGENTEAFF. CDR3 bases: TGTGCCAGCTCACTAACGTCCGGGACAGGGGAGAACACTGAAGCTTTCTTT.

This clonotype was detected a few times. This may come from a read error, since a much larger clone is one base off. V usage is TRBV4-1 and J usage is TRBJ2-5; perhaps TRBD2 as D (6 bases). V dropped 0 bases and J dropped 6 bases, with 11 bases sitting between them. The CDR3 is made up of 14 amino acids. Germline CDR1 MGHRA, CDR2 YSYEKL. The CDR3 region has the DNA TGCGCCAGCAGCCAAGATGGCGGGACGAAGACCCAGTACTTC. Its protein product is CASSQDGGTKTQYF.

There are a few counts of this clonotype. This rearrangement joins TRBV7-3 to TRBJ1-4; D unclear. The CDR3 has 13 amino acids. From germline, CDR1 is SGHTA and CDR2 FQGTGA. V gave up 0 bases and J gave up 4 bases, with 3 bases separating them. CDR3 amino acids: CASSLTINEKLFF. DNA of the CDR3: TGTGCCAGCAGCTTAACTATTAATGAAAAACTGTTTTTT.

This clonotype showed up many times. The genes are TRBV12-3 or TRBV12-4 and TRBJ1-4; D is ambiguous. This CDR3 spans 14 amino acids. Trimming shortened V by 5 bases and J by 0 bases, and 7 bases separated the two germline ends. CDR3 sequence: CASSTRATNEKLFF. As DNA, the CDR3 is TGTGCCAGCAGTACACGCGCAACTAATGAAAAACTGTTTTTT.

With regard to this clonotype: Its ends do not fully match the called genes, so a read error is possible. The V call is TRBV28, the J call TRBJ1-2; D ambiguous. Germline V CDR1 and CDR2: MDHEN, SYDVKM. The CDR3 extends over 12 amino acids. CDR3 bases: TGTGCCAGCAGTCGGACGGAGTATGGTTACACCTTC. Its protein product is CASSRTEYGYTF.

The V and J genes are TRBV7-9 and TRBJ2-7; D possibly uses TRBD1 or TRBD2 (7 bases each). The CDR3 length is 15 residues. CDR1 and CDR2 (germline): SEHNR, FQNEAQ (reference sequence). V was clipped by 3 bases and J by 3 bases, with 15 bases between them. In nucleotides, the CDR3 is TGTGCCAGCAGCTTGGGGGAGGGGGCAATCTACGAGCAGTACTTC. It specifies CASSLGEGAIYEQYF.

This clonotype was picked up a small number of times. The J gene is TRBJ1-4, the V gene TRBV5-1; no firm D call. There are 16 residues in the CDR3. The V gene's germline CDR1 is SGHRS and CDR2 YFSETQ. V shed 2 bases and J shed 0 bases, with 11 bases lying between them. CDR3 nucleotides: TGCGCCAGCAGCTTAAGCCTCGGGGCAACTAATGAAAAACTGTTTTTT. This sequence encodes CASSLSLGATNEKLFF.

V gene TRBV5-1 combines with J gene TRBJ1-4; D is undetermined. From germline, CDR1 is SGHRS and CDR2 YFSETQ. The CDR3 spans 14 residues. V lost 5 bases and J 6 bases, leaving 14 bases between the germline ends. CDR3 nucleotides: TGCGCCAGCAGAGACGGGGATAAATATGAAAAACTGTTTTTT. Residues: CASRDGDKYEKLFF.

The rearrangement links TRBV20-1 to TRBJ1-5; TRBD1 is a possible D gene (5 bases). The ends were cut back, 1 base at V and 1 base at J, with 14 bases in the middle. Germline lookup yields CDR1 DFQATT and CDR2 SNEGSKA (reference sequence). The length of the CDR3 is 16 residues. CDR3 sequence (DNA): TGCAGTGCTAGAGTTTCGGGTCAGGGAAGCAATCAGCCCCAGCATTTT. Amino acid sequence: CSARVSGQGSNQPQHF.

This clonotype appeared a few times. J is TRBJ2-1 and V is TRBV4-1; D not certain. The germline V gene encodes CDR1 MGHRA and CDR2 YSYEKL. V was cut by 0 bases and J by 5 bases, with 14 bases left in between. The CDR3 runs to 16 residues. The CDR3 is CASSQDWTPRNNEQFF. The CDR3 region has the DNA TGCGCCAGCAGCCAAGATTGGACCCCAAGGAACAATGAGCAGTTCTTC.

This clonotype came up many times. The genes are TRBV20-1 and TRBJ1-2; D gene unclear. Germline V lookup: CDR1 DFQATT, CDR2 SNEGSKA (reference sequence). Trimming pared 6 bases from V and 3 bases from J, leaving 11 bases between. The CDR3 consists of 12 residues. The CDR3 DNA reads TGCAGTGCCCGACAAAGTGACTATGGCTACACCTTC. Encoded protein: CSARQSDYGYTF.

This clonotype came up a few times. The CDR3 DNA reads as TGTGCCAGCAGCTTTGTACCCTTGGATGAGCAGTTCTTC. It yields the protein CASSFVPLDEQFF. The chain links TRBV7-3 to TRBJ2-1, with D unclear. The V end was cut by 3 bases, the J end by 8 bases, with 11 bases between. CDR1 is SGHTA, CDR2 FQGTGA, per germline. The CDR3 length is 13 residues.

The table lists this clonotype with a few counts. One junction end disagrees with the germline gene, perhaps due to a read error. The chain joins TRBV2 to TRBJ2-5, with a possible D match to TRBD1 (7 bases). The end of the DNA is better explained by TRBJ2-1, so the J call may be wrong. The CDR3 runs 16 residues. Germline V lookup: CDR1 SNHLY, CDR2 FYNNEI. CDR3 sequence reads: CASSKAPQGGNNEQFF. The CDR3 DNA follows: TGTGCCAGCAGTAAAGCCCCCCAGGGGGGAAACAATGAGCAGTTCTTC.

The sample holds a few counts of this clonotype. The chain carries TRBV7-2 and TRBJ2-7, with D hard to call. The germline gives CDR1 SGHTA, CDR2 FQGNSA. The CDR3 totals 14 residues. V gave up 2 bases and J gave up 0 bases, with 8 bases separating them. The CDR3: CASSLMLSSYEQYF. The CDR3 bases are TGTGCCAGCAGCTTAATGCTCAGCTCCTACGAGCAGTACTTC.

This clonotype was seen only a few times. V usage is TRBV4-3 and J usage is TRBJ2-7; 10 bases align to TRBD1. CDR3 length equals 14 residues. The V segment lost 3 bases and the J segment 7 bases; nucleotides outside the gene matches: 6. Germline V gene lookup returns CDR1 LGHNA and CDR2 YSLEER. The CDR3 DNA reads TGCGCCAGCAGCCAGACAGGGGGCCTCGGTGAGCAGTACTTC. As protein: CASSQTGGLGEQYF.